Sequencing of this T cell receptor (beta chain) was carried out in a study of T cells in tuberculosis. Whole-study results and caveats: Active tuberculosis TCR-alpha repertoires lay closer to GMM-specific TCRs than IGRA-negative controls, suggesting clonal expansion.

As regards this clone: Its antigen is not known.

The V gene's germline CDR1 is LNHNV and CDR2 YYDKDF (reference sequence). The CDR3 length is 15 residues. Losses at the gene ends were 0 bases for V and 9 bases for J; bases not matched to a gene: 8. Profiled with immunoSEQ multiplex PCR; TCRdb holds only in-frame clones, not every one. Of 25,000 to 35,000 clones in the sample, roughly 96% are singletons; the top ten hold less than 2.5%. The sequence came from a donor aged 10-30 years with latent tuberculosis or without tuberculosis infection. The chain links TRBV15 to TRBJ1-2, with 9 bases identical to TRBD1. Sequences were obtained from PBMCs. The CDR3 DNA is TGTGCCACCAGCAGAGATAAGGGACAGGGCGATAGCTACACCTTC. It specifies CATSRDKGQGDSYTF.